What follows are 12 T cell receptor beta chains derived from one specimen sequenced in a study of vaccination and CD4 T cells after COVID-19. Oncomine TCR Beta short-read sequencing was applied to DNA from cultured CD4+ T cells. Via MiXCR, TCRdb re-called the PCR reads, giving one row per CDR3 protein. The table lists 9,500 to 15,000 distinct CDR3 sequences, approximately 57% of them singletons. These receptors lack a known antigen. Treatment of the sample: roughly ten-day PBMC culture with coronavirus spike peptide pools or control peptides (ViraFEST assay). The sample comprised CD4+ T cells from blood, cultured in vitro. The source is a human donor who had recovered from COVID-19.

The chain links TRBV20-1 to TRBJ2-7; 9 nucleotides align to TRBD2. Germline assignment: CDR1 DFQATT and CDR2 SNEGSKA (reference sequence). The CDR3 is 13 residues long. J was trimmed by 3 bases and V by 5 bases; bases with no gene match: 5. This CDR3 reads CSASSGRNYEQYF. In DNA form, the CDR3 reads TGCAGTGCTTCCAGCGGGAGGAACTACGAGCAGTACTTC.

The J gene is TRBJ2-5, the V gene TRBV7-9; the D gene is possibly TRBD1 (6 bases). Trimming shortened V by 4 bases and J by 4 bases, and 13 bases separated the two germline ends. CDR1 is SEHNR, CDR2 FQNEAQ, per germline (reference sequence). The CDR3 spans 14 residues. The CDR3 DNA reads TGTGCCAGCAGCTCCTTCCAGGGGCGAGAGACCCAGTACTTC. It specifies CASSSFQGRETQYF.

The CDR3 nucleotides are TGTGCCAGCTGCGGGAGAACGAACACTGAAGCTTTCTTT. Its translation is CASCGRTNTEAFF. V and J are TRBV2 and TRBJ1-1; D ambiguous. V was trimmed by 8 bases and J by 1 base, leaving 11 bases between them. Germline assignment: CDR1 SNHLY and CDR2 FYNNEI. CDR3 size: 13 residues.

This clonotype was counted between two and nine times. V gene TRBV10-3 combines with J gene TRBJ1-5, with 7 bases that match TRBD1. The germline V gene encodes CDR1 ENHRY and CDR2 SYGVKD. CDR3 length equals 14 residues. V was pared by 4 bases and J by 2 bases, with 2 bases of the junction left unmatched. The CDR3 DNA sequence: TGTGCCATCAGTGCAGGGGGTGGCAATCAGCCCCAGCATTTT. This gives the protein CAISAGGGNQPQHF.

This chain joins TRBV6-5 and TRBJ1-3; D remains unclear. Trimming took 3 bases from V and 4 from J, leaving 10 bases between them. CDR3 length: 14 residues. Per germline, CDR1 MNHEY and CDR2 SVGAGI. CDR3 region: CASSYSVNGNTIYF. The DNA for the CDR3 is TGTGCCAGCAGTTATTCAGTGAACGGAAACACCATATATTTT.

V usage is TRBV7-2 and J usage is TRBJ2-2; a weak D match, TRBD2 (5 bases). Germline V gene data show CDR1 as SGHTA and CDR2 as FQGNSA. The CDR3 extends over 17 amino acids. V was trimmed by 1 base and J by 1 base, leaving 13 bases between them. CDR3 protein: CASSLGGSTVNTGELFF. The DNA for the CDR3 is TGTGCCAGCAGCTTAGGAGGGTCTACTGTGAACACCGGGGAGCTGTTTTTT.

This sequence joins TRBV12-3 or TRBV12-4 and TRBJ1-1; TRBD1 aligns across 7 bases. This CDR3 contains 14 residues. V lost 2 bases to trimming and J lost 5 bases; unmatched junction nucleotides: 5. CDR3 nucleotide sequence: TGTGCCAGCAGTTTAAGAGGGGGCTGGACTGAAGCTTTCTTT. Protein: CASSLRGGWTEAFF.

This sequence joins TRBV12-1 and TRBJ1-1; TRBD1 was called by the table and not checked on the DNA. TRBV12-1 is deemed a pseudogene. This CDR3 has 14 amino acids. The CDR3 region is CASRSRWPGTEAFF. The CDR3 bases are TGTGCCAGCAGATCCCGTTGGCCCGGCACTGAAGCTTTCTTT.

This chain connects TRBV20-1 to TRBJ1-1; D might be TRBD1 (5 bases). Germline CDR1 reads DFQATT; CDR2 reads SNEGSKA (reference sequence). V was shortened by 2 bases and J by 3 bases, with 7 bases between the two germline ends. The CDR3 is made up of 12 amino acids. CDR3: CSARQGDTEAFF. The CDR3 coding sequence is TGCAGTGCTAGACAGGGAGACACTGAAGCTTTCTTT.

The V call is TRBV11-3, the J call TRBJ2-3; D possibly matches TRBD1 or TRBD2 (5 bases each). CDR3 size: 14 residues. Germline CDR1 reads SGHNT; CDR2 reads YENEEA. Trimming removed 8 bases at V and 3 bases at J, with 15 bases between. CDR3 loop: CASGPGTVTDTQYF. Written as DNA, the CDR3 is TGTGCCAGCGGACCAGGGACGGTGACAGATACGCAGTATTTT.

In DNA, the CDR3 is TGTGCCAGCAGTTACTATTCGGGGACATCGAACGAAAAACTGTTTTTT. Translated: CASSYYSGTSNEKLFF. The chain joins TRBV6-5 to TRBJ1-4, with D tentatively TRBD1 (6 bases). V was shortened by 1 base and J by 8 bases, with 17 bases between the two germline ends. This CDR3 is built from 16 residues. CDR1 and CDR2 from the germline V gene are MNHEY and SVGAGI.

This sequence joins TRBV11-2 and TRBJ2-3; D possibly uses TRBD1 or TRBD2 (5 bases each). CDR1 is SGHAT, CDR2 FQNNGV, per germline. V lost 1 base and J 4 bases, leaving 18 bases between the germline ends. CDR3 length equals 17 residues. In DNA form, the CDR3 reads TGTGCCAGCAGCTTAGGGTACTGGGGGATCGGCGCAGATACGCAGTATTTT. It translates to CASSLGYWGIGADTQYF.